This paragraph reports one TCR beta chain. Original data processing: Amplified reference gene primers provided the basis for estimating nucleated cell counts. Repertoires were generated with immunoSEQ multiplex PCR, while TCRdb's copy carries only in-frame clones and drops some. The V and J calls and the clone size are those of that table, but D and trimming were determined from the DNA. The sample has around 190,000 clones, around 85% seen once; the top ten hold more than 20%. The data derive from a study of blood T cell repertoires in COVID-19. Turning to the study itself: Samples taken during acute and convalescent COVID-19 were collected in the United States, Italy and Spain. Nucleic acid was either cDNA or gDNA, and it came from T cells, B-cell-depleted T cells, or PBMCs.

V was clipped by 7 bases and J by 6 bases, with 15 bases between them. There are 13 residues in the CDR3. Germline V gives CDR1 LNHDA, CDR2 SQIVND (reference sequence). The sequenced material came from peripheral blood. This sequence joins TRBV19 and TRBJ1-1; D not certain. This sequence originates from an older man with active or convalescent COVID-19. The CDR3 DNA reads TGTGCCAGTACCCCCTTGGGAGGGCCTGAAGCTTTCTTT. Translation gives CASTPLGGPEAFF.